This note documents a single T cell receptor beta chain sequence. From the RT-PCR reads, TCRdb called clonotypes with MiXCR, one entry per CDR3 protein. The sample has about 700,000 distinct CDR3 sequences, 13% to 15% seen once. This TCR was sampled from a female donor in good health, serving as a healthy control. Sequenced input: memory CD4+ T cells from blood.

CDR3 region: CASTTGAGTNEKLFF. CDR3 nucleotides: TGCGCCAGTACGACAGGGGCCGGGACTAATGAAAAACTGTTTTTT. The chain couples TRBV5-1 to TRBJ1-4; 8 bases map to TRBD1. V dropped 8 bases and J dropped 2; count of bases not matched to a gene: 8. CDR3 size: 15 residues. Germline V gene lookup returns CDR1 SGHRS and CDR2 YFSETQ.